The T cell receptor (beta chain) described here comes from a study of cytomegalovirus exposure and HLA in healthy donors. Study results and limitations: Productive status was seen about 90% or about 30% of the time for most TCR beta V segments in an earlier analysis. For TCR beta chains, V- and J-gene trimming was later linked to a missense DCLRE1C variant.

The CDR3 consists of 19 residues. Primers for the PCR totalled 60 Vbeta and 13 Jbeta. Profiled with immunoSEQ multiplex PCR; TCRdb holds only in-frame clones, not every one. The sample holds 100,000 to 150,000 clones, about 85% seen once. Points on this clone: Antigen unknown.

Nominally healthy donors were sampled, though unrecorded immune exposures were likely. The sample consisted of PBMCs. The V gene is TRBV21-1, the J gene TRBJ2-7; the listed D gene, TRBD1, was not tested against the DNA. TRBV21-1 is an annotated pseudogene. This clonotype originated in a boy aged 5 to 17 in good health and CMV-seronegative. The CDR3 spells CASSKVIGDRGENDYEQYF. In DNA form, the CDR3 reads TGTGCCAGCAGCAAAGTCATAGGAGACAGGGGTGAAAACGACTACGAGCAGTACTTC.